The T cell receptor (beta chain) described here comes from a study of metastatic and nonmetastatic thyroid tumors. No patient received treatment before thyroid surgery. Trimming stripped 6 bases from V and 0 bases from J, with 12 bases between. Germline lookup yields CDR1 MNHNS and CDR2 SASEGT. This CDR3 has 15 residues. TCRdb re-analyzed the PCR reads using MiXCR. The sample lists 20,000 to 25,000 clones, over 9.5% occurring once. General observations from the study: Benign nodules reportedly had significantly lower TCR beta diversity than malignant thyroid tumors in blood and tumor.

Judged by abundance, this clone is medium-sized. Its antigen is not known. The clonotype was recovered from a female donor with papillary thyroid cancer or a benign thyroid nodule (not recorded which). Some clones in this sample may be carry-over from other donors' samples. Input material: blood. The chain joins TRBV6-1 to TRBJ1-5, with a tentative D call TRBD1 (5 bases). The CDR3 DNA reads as TGTGCCAGCAGCGGGGCCAACCTTAGCAATCAGCCCCAGCATTTT. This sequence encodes CASSGANLSNQPQHF.